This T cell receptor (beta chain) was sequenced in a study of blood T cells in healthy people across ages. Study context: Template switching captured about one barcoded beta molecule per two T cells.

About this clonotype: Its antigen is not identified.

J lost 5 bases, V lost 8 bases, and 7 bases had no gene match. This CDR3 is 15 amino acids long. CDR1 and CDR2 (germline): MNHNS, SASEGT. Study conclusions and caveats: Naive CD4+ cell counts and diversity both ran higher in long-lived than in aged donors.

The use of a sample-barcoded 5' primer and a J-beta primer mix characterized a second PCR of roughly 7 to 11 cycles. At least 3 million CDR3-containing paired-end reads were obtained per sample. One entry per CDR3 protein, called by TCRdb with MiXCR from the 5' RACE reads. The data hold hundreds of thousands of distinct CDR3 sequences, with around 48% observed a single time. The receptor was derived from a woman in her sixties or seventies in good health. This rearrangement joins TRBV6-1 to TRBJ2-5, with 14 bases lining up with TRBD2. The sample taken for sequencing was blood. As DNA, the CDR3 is TGTGCCAGCTCGGGACTAGCGGGAGTATCGGAGACCCAGTACTTC. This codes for CASSGLAGVSETQYF.